This T cell receptor beta chain was captured in a study of T-cell memory formation after mild COVID-19. Study-level information: Among the donors, TCR clusters were largely specific to each donor.

Notes on the study in general: While clones contracting from day 15 to 85 were balanced between CD4 and CD8, later expanders leaned CD4+. For contracting clones, CD4+ ones sat mainly in CM and EM, CD8+ in EMRA.

The CDR3 extends over 15 amino acids. V gave up 6 bases and J gave up 1 base, with 13 bases separating them. From 5'RACE with constant-segment primers came TCR alpha and TCR beta cDNA libraries that carried sample barcodes and UMIs. Using its own MiXCR run on the 5' RACE reads, TCRdb lists one record per CDR3 protein. The sample gives about 140,000 distinct CDR3 sequences, 13% to 15% of which show up once; 13% to 15% is in the top ten. In this sample, this clonotype turned up a few times. Its antigen is currently unknown. The gene calls are TRBV12-3 or TRBV12-4 and TRBJ1-5; D is undetermined. This receptor was obtained from an adult woman who had mild COVID-19 (a few samples of this study predate the infection). Cell type and time point are not known. Sequencing was done on a sample of PBMCs or a T cell subset sorted from them (not recorded which). CDR3: CASSVEGISNQPQHF. CDR3 nucleotides: TGTGCCAGCAGCGTCGAGGGAATAAGCAATCAGCCCCAGCATTTT.